Listed below are T cell receptor beta chains from one sample, sequenced in a study of Ad26.COV2.S vaccination and SARS-CoV-2 variants. Only in-frame clones appear in the TCRdb table, and some are missing; sequencing was by immunoSEQ multiplex PCR. The data show hundreds of thousands of clones, about 85% seen once. Source: peripheral blood, taken in a trial of Ad26.COV2.S vaccine versus placebo. These TCRs come from a person aged 18-60 years who received the Ad26.COV2.S COVID-19 vaccine or a placebo. The CDR3 runs from the conserved cysteine through the conserved F or W. Each record gives: D gene, J gene, V gene, CDR3 protein. D genes are given only for firm matches.

TRBD2 | TRBJ2-3 | TRBV7-8 | CASSSILAGGPPDTQYF
- | TRBJ2-5 | TRBV29-1 | CSVGPVLQETQYF
- | TRBJ2-5 | TRBV18 | CASSPRGRVQETQYF
- | TRBJ2-1 | TRBV5-4 | CASSKGTARTSSYNEQFF
TRBD1 | TRBJ1-1 | TRBV5-4 | CVSSRDSNTEAFF
- | TRBJ2-1 | TRBV27 | CASSLQGLYNEQFF
TRBD1 | TRBJ1-2 | TRBV7-8 | CASSSSGTGIYTF
- | TRBJ1-5 | TRBV21-1 | CASWGLHAGQPQHF
TRBD1 | TRBJ1-3 | TRBV7-2 | CASSLHRGPGNTIYF
- | TRBJ1-2 | TRBV10-3 | CAISEGPPGSGYTF
- | TRBJ1-2 | TRBV5-1 | CASSPDGQSYGYTF
- | TRBJ1-5 | TRBV7-9 | CASSFHGGTALGSNQPQHF
- | TRBJ1-1 | TRBV7-6 | CASSLVAGTDTEAFF
- | TRBJ1-4 | TRBV6-5 | CASSRKDRGREKLFF
- | TRBJ1-1 | TRBV27 | CASSFKGVNTEAFF
- | TRBJ1-1 | TRBV5-6 | CASSLGLTEAFF
- | TRBJ2-2 | TRBV11-2 | CASSLAATGELFF
- | TRBJ2-1 | TRBV21-1 | CASSKEGTYEQFF
TRBD1 | TRBJ1-1 | TRBV4-1 | CASSWQGGSDTEAFF
TRBD1 | TRBJ2-7 | TRBV12-3/TRBV12-4 | CASRGQGPYEQYF
TRBD2 | TRBJ2-7 | TRBV7-2 | CASSRQTSGSYEQYF
TRBD1 | TRBJ2-5 | TRBV3-1/TRBV3-2 | CASSQQTGTGGSGETQYF
TRBD2 | TRBJ2-7 | TRBV6-6 | CASSPLGLAGSSYEQYF
- | TRBJ1-3 | TRBV7-2 | CASSPGLISGNTIYF
TRBD2 | TRBJ2-5 | TRBV7-9 | CASSPRRGQETQYF
- | TRBJ1-5 | TRBV7-2 | CASSSTGGNQPQHF
TRBD2 | TRBJ2-1 | TRBV5-1 | CASSATSGYNEQFF
- | TRBJ1-3 | TRBV19 | CASKKGPGEHFSGNTIYF
- | TRBJ2-7 | TRBV7-6 | CASSLGLGNSYEQYF
TRBD1 | TRBJ1-2 | TRBV7-6 | CASSNPGQGPRRDGYTF
- | TRBJ1-2 | TRBV27 | CASRDLQGSFGYTF
- | TRBJ2-7 | TRBV18 | CASSPGRTSSSYEQYF
TRBD2 | TRBJ2-7 | TRBV29-1 | CSVHLAGARNSYEQYF
- | TRBJ2-3 | TRBV28 | CASSSLPQGTDTQYF
- | TRBJ1-2 | TRBV6-2/TRBV6-3 | CASSYTGTANYGYTF
- | TRBJ2-3 | TRBV19 | CASSRRDPSTDTQYF
TRBD1 | TRBJ2-7 | TRBV28 | CASGLNPPTGLGEQYF
- | TRBJ1-1 | TRBV9 | CASSTGTTNTEAFF
TRBD1 | TRBJ1-1 | TRBV4-1 | CASSQTWGRGPKGTEAFF
- | TRBJ2-6 | TRBV5-1 | CASSVQGTIPSSGANVLTF
- | TRBJ1-6 | TRBV19 | CASRNDRGLGPLHF
- | TRBJ2-2 | TRBV24-1 | CATRGLGELFF
- | TRBJ2-1 | TRBV9 | CASSVTGSNNEQFF
- | TRBJ1-4 | TRBV19 | CASSKVGGNEKLFF
TRBD1 | TRBJ2-1 | TRBV28 | CASSFSQTGGAHNEQFF
TRBD2 | TRBJ2-5 | TRBV13 | CASSHGLAGTGDLETQYF
- | TRBJ1-2 | TRBV5-1 | CASSFNEGYGYTF
TRBD1 | TRBJ2-1 | TRBV7-9 | CASSPGQGVRFF
- | TRBJ2-2 | TRBV5-6 | CASSLDSPELFF